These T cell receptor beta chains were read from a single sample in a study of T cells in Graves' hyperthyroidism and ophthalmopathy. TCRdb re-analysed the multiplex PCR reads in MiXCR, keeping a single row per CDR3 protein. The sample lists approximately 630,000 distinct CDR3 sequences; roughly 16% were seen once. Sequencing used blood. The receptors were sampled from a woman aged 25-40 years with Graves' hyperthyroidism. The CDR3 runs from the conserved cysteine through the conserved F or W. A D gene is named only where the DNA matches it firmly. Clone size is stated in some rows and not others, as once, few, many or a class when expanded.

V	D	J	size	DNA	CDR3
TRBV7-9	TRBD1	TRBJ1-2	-	TGTGCCAGCAGCTTAGGTGCCACAGGGGGCGGCTACACCTTC	CASSLGATGGGYTF
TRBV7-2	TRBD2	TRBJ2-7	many	TGTGCCAGCAGCTTAATGGTTTCTAGCGGGTTTTACGAGCAGTACTTC	CASSLMVSSGFYEQYF
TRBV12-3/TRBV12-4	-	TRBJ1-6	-	TGTGCCAGCAGTTTTTGGGGTTCACCCCTCCACTTT	CASSFWGSPLHF
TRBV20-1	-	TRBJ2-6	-	TGCAGTGCCAGGCCACCTGGGGCCAACGTCCTGACTTTC	CSARPPGANVLTF
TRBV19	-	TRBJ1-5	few	TGTGCCAGTGGCTCGATTGCCAGCCAGCCCCAGCATTTT	CASGSIASQPQHF
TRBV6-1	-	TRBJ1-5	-	TGTGCCAGCGGGGGGAGGGGGATTAGCAATCAGCCCCAGCATTTT	CASGGRGISNQPQHF
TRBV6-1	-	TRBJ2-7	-	TGTGCCAGCAGTACCAACCCAGGACGCTACGAGCAGTACTTC	CASSTNPGRYEQYF
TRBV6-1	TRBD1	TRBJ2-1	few	TGTGCCAGCAGTTTCGACAGGGGGCAATACAATGAGCAGTTCTTC	CASSFDRGQYNEQFF
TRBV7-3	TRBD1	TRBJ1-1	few	TGTGCCAGCAGCTTAAGTCCAGGGGGGTTGAACACTGAAGCTTTCTTT	CASSLSPGGLNTEAFF
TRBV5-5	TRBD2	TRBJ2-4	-	TGTGCCAGCAGCTTGGAGCGGGGTAACATTCAGTACTTC	CASSLERGNIQYF
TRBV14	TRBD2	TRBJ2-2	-	TGTGCCAGCAGCACCGGGACTACGGTTACCGGGGAGCTGTTTTTT	CASSTGTTVTGELFF
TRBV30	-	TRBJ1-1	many	TGTGCCTGGACGGAGACTTTGAACACTGAAGCTTTCTTT	CAWTETLNTEAFF
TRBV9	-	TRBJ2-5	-	TGTGCCAGCAGTCCAATATGGGGAGGCGAGACCCAGTACTTC	CASSPIWGGETQYF
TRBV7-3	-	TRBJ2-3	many	TGTGCCAGCAGCAATGGACCGAGCACAGATACGCAGTATTTT	CASSNGPSTDTQYF